The 19 T cell receptor beta chains below were found in one sample sequenced in a study of T cell changes during pregnancy in multiple sclerosis. The table came from immunoSEQ multiplex PCR; TCRdb's copy has only in-frame clones and leaves some out. The sample includes about 98,000 clones, roughly nine tenths of them seen just once. This material consisted of peripheral blood, taken after pregnancy. These receptor sequences come from a female donor in good health, enrolled as a control in a pregnancy study.

This clone was observed a few times. The J gene is TRBJ1-1, the V gene TRBV10-2; D gene unclear. V was shortened by 7 bases and J by 11 bases, with 14 bases between the two germline ends. CDR1 and CDR2 (germline): WSHSY, SAAADI. The CDR3 runs to 11 residues. The CDR3 region has the DNA TGCGCCAGCACCGGATCTAACGGGGCTTTCTTT. This gives the protein CASTGSNGAFF.

The rearrangement links TRBV6-5 to TRBJ1-3; D remains ambiguous. Per the germline V gene, CDR1 is MNHEY and CDR2 is SVGAGI. This CDR3 spans 16 amino acids. Trimming removed 0 bases at V and 1 base at J, with 10 bases between. The CDR3 protein is CASSYSFSGSGNTIYF. The CDR3 bases are TGTGCCAGCAGTTACTCGTTTTCAGGATCTGGAAACACCATATATTTT.

The chain employs TRBV5-1 and TRBJ1-1; D uncertain. The CDR3 is 14 residues long. Germline lookup yields CDR1 SGHRS and CDR2 YFSETQ. Trimming took 4 bases from V and 1 from J, leaving 11 bases between them. CDR3 protein: CASSPHTGNTEAFF. CDR3 nucleotides: TGCGCCAGCAGCCCCCACACGGGGAACACTGAAGCTTTCTTT.

The chain combines TRBV27 with TRBJ2-1, with D maybe TRBD2 (6 bases). The length of the CDR3 is 15 residues. V shed 1 base and J shed 6 bases, with 13 bases lying between them. CDR1 and CDR2 (germline): MNHEY, SMNVEV (reference sequence). The DNA for the CDR3 is TGTGCCAGCAGTTTATATGACGGGAGTTCCAATGAGCAGTTCTTC. Residues: CASSLYDGSSNEQFF.

The chain uses TRBV28 and TRBJ2-4, with 11 bases lining up with TRBD2. Germline V lookup: CDR1 MDHEN, CDR2 SYDVKM. Trimming at V came to 3 bases and at J to 8 bases, leaving 6 bases not matched to a gene. The CDR3 extends over 15 amino acids. CDR3 coding DNA: TGTGCCAGCAGTTTGACACTAGCGGGAGAATACATTCAGTACTTC. Protein sequence: CASSLTLAGEYIQYF.

The chain is built from TRBV5-4 and TRBJ2-3; D gene ambiguous. Trimming took off 4 bases at V and 1 base at J, with 16 bases between the two ends. The CDR3 is made up of 16 amino acids. Germline CDR1 reads SGHNT; CDR2 reads YYREEE (reference sequence). CDR3 in amino acids: CASSRFSGLRTDTQYF. The CDR3 bases are TGTGCCAGCAGCCGGTTTTCAGGATTACGCACAGATACGCAGTATTTT.

The chain couples TRBV7-2 to TRBJ2-5; 7 nucleotides align to TRBD1. After removal of 11 bases from V and 2 bases from J, the junction contained 5 bases not matched to a gene. Looked up from germline, CDR1 is SGHTA and CDR2 is FQGNSA. The CDR3 is 12 residues long. DNA of the CDR3: TGTGCCTGCGCCAGGGGGCAAGAGACCCAGTACTTC. It specifies CACARGQETQYF.

The chain links TRBV7-9 to TRBJ1-1; the D gene is possibly TRBD1 (6 bases). Germline CDR1 and CDR2: SEHNR and FQNEAQ (reference sequence). The CDR3 is 15 residues long. Trimming stripped 4 bases from V and 5 bases from J, with 17 bases between. CDR3 sequence: CASSYSRGGGTEAFF. The CDR3 DNA sequence: TGTGCCAGCAGCTACAGCCGAGGGGGTGGGACTGAAGCTTTCTTT.

CDR3 sequence (DNA): TGTGCCAGCAGCCCCGGACTAGCGATTGAGCAGTTCTTC. It encodes CASSPGLAIEQFF. The V call is TRBV5-4, the J call TRBJ2-1; 9 bases align to TRBD2. V lost 4 bases and J lost 9; bases outside the gene matches: 5. Germline values: CDR1 SGHNT, CDR2 YYREEE (reference sequence). This CDR3 has 13 amino acids.

The chain is built from TRBV19 and TRBJ1-2; 7 bases are a match to TRBD1. J gave up 11 bases and V 8 bases, and 17 bases lay outside the gene matches. This CDR3 comprises 14 residues. Germline-derived CDR1 and CDR2 are LNHDA and SQIVND (reference sequence). CDR3: CASLGIGQASKYTF. CDR3 nucleotide sequence: TGTGCCAGTTTGGGCATCGGACAGGCTTCTAAGTACACCTTC.

This clone has a handful of counts. J is TRBJ2-3 and V is TRBV28, with 10 bases lining up with TRBD2. Germline CDR1 is MDHEN and CDR2 is SYDVKM. The junction had 4 bases not matched to a gene; V was cut back by 7 bases and J by 3 bases. The CDR3 runs to 14 residues. The CDR3 reads CASTLAGLTDTQYF. The CDR3 DNA is TGTGCCAGCACACTAGCGGGACTGACAGATACGCAGTATTTT.

This clone has just a few counts. The genes are TRBV9 and TRBJ2-2; 9 bases agree with TRBD1. The germline V gene encodes CDR1 SGDLS and CDR2 YYNGEE. The CDR3 is made up of 15 amino acids. Trimming removed 4 bases from V and 2 bases from J; junction bases left unmatched: 3. The CDR3 sequence: CASSPGQGNTGELFF. The CDR3 DNA is TGTGCCAGCAGCCCGGGACAGGGAAACACCGGGGAGCTGTTTTTT.

Here the CDR3 reads CASSMVPWSQTANYGYTF. In DNA, the CDR3 is TGTGCCAGTAGTATGGTCCCGTGGTCCCAAACAGCTAACTATGGCTACACCTTC. The chain is built from TRBV19 and TRBJ1-2; D not resolved. The CDR3 length is 18 residues. Trimming took off 3 bases at V and 0 bases at J, with 20 bases between the two ends. Germline V gene lookup returns CDR1 LNHDA and CDR2 SQIVND (reference sequence).

This clone was found once. The V call is TRBV5-1, the J call TRBJ2-3, with D possibly being TRBD2 (5 bases). V was trimmed by 5 bases and J by 1 base, leaving 11 bases between them. Germline loops: CDR1 SGHRS, CDR2 YFSETQ. There are 14 residues in the CDR3. CDR3 bases: TGCGCCAGCAGGCCGGAGGCACGCACAGATACGCAGTATTTT. This codes for CASRPEARTDTQYF.

V is TRBV19 and J is TRBJ1-5, with 9 bases matching TRBD1. The germline V gene has CDR1 LNHDA and CDR2 SQIVND (reference sequence). The CDR3 runs 16 residues. The junction had 4 bases not matched to a gene; V was cut back by 3 bases and J by 1 base. CDR3 amino acids: CASSMGTGRSNQPQHF. The CDR3 bases are TGTGCCAGTAGTATGGGGACAGGGAGAAGCAATCAGCCCCAGCATTTT. The variable domain in full, completed from reference TRBV19 and TRBJ1-5, reads DGGITQSPKYLFRKEGQNVTLSCEQNLNHDAMYWYRQDPGQGLRLIYYSQIVNDFQKGDIAEGYSVSREKKESFPLTVTSAQKNPTAFYLCASSMGTGRSNQPQHFGDGTRLSIL.

The chain employs TRBV6-6 and TRBJ1-1; D ambiguous. The ends were cut back, 2 bases at V and 5 bases at J, with 9 bases in the middle. The length of the CDR3 is 13 residues. Germline lookup yields CDR1 MNHNY and CDR2 SVGAGI (reference sequence). The CDR3 nucleotides read TGTGCCAGCAGTTACGCTAGGGAGACTGAAGCTTTCTTT. Protein: CASSYARETEAFF.

The chain uses TRBV29-1 and TRBJ1-2; D uncertain. The CDR3 has 11 amino acids. CDR1 and CDR2 (germline): SQVTM, ANQGSEA. Trimming shortened V by 2 bases and J by 7 bases, and 8 bases separated the two germline ends. The CDR3 nucleotides are TGCAGCGTTGAATTTGCGATTGGCTACACCTTC. It encodes CSVEFAIGYTF.

The chain has TRBV27 and TRBJ2-3; D is undetermined. V gave up 5 bases and J gave up 2 bases, with 5 bases separating them. Germline lookup yields CDR1 MNHEY and CDR2 SMNVEV (reference sequence). This CDR3 has 12 residues. The CDR3 DNA reads TGTGCCAGCAGTCCCAACACAGATACGCAGTATTTT. Protein product: CASSPNTDTQYF.

This chain links TRBV10-3 with TRBJ1-2, with 8 bases lining up with TRBD1. This CDR3 is 13 amino acids long. J lost 4 bases, V lost 3 bases, and 1 base had no gene match. CDR1 ENHRY and CDR2 SYGVKD come from the germline V gene. CDR3 region: CAISDTGGYGYTF. The CDR3 DNA sequence: TGTGCCATCAGTGATACAGGGGGCTATGGCTACACCTTC.